A selection of T cell receptor beta chains follows, all from one sample in a study of cytomegalovirus exposure and HLA in healthy donors. Measured with immunoSEQ multiplex PCR; TCRdb has only the in-frame clones, and not every one. This sample has over 65,000 clones, with roughly three quarters found just once. Sequencing used PBMCs. Receptors were obtained from a woman aged 40 to 55 in good health and CMV-seropositive. Both conserved end residues are part of each CDR3. The D gene is left open where the match is weak. Some rows have no size entry. The others give once, few or many, or a class for an expanded clone.

TRBV7-9,-,TRBD1,TRBJ2-4,CASSRDSLNIQYF,TGTGCCAGCAGCCGGGACAGCCTAAACATTCAGTACTTC
TRBV19,-,-,TRBJ1-1,CASSISRGNTEAFF,TGTGCCAGTAGTATAAGCCGGGGGAACACTGAAGCTTTCTTT
TRBV9,once,TRBD2,TRBJ2-3,CASSVDGGRTDTQYF,TGTGCCAGCAGCGTAGACGGCGGGAGGACAGATACGCAGTATTTT
TRBV19,-,-,TRBJ2-1,CASNVLGEQFF,TGTGCCAGTAATGTACTAGGAGAGCAGTTCTTC
TRBV15,-,-,TRBJ2-1,CATSIVRSYNEQFF,TGTGCCACCAGCATTGTTCGCTCCTACAATGAGCAGTTCTTC
TRBV15,-,TRBD1,TRBJ1-1,CATSREGQGAETEAFF,TGTGCCACCAGCAGAGAAGGACAGGGGGCTGAGACTGAAGCTTTCTTT
TRBV2,few,-,TRBJ2-7,CASTAGQFYEQYF,TGTGCCAGCACCGCCGGACAATTCTACGAGCAGTACTTC
TRBV28,few,TRBD1,TRBJ1-5,CASSPLTGGGNQPQHF,TGTGCCAGCAGTCCACTAACAGGGGGCGGAAATCAGCCCCAGCATTTT
TRBV27,-,TRBD2,TRBJ2-7,CASSLYAGAEQYF,TGTGCCAGCAGTTTATATGCGGGAGCCGAGCAGTACTTC
TRBV11-2,-,-,TRBJ1-5,CASSLRGGTQQPQHF,TGTGCCAGCAGCTTAAGGGGAGGGACACAACAGCCCCAGCATTTT
TRBV5-8,-,-,TRBJ1-2,CASSRDTNYGYTF,TGTGCCAGCAGCCGGGACACTAACTATGGCTACACCTTC
TRBV28,few,TRBD2,TRBJ2-7,CASIGGVREQYF,TGTGCCAGCATTGGGGGGGTCCGCGAGCAGTACTTC